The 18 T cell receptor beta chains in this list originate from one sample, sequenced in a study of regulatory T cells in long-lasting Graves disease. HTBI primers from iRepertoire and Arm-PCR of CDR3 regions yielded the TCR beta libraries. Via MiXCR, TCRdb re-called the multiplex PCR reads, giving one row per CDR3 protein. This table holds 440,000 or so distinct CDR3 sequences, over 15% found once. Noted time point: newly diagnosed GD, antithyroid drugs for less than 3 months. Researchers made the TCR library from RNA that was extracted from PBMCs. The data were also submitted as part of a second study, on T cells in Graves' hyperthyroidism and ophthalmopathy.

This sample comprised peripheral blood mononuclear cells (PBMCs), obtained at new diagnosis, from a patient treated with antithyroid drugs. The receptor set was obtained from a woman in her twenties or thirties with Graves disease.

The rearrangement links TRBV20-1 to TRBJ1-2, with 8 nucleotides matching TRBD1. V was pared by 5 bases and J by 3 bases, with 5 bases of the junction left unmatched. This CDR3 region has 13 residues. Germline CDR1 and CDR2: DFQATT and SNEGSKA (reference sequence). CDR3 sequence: CSAPGTGYYGYTF. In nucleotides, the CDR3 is TGCAGTGCTCCCGGGACAGGATACTATGGCTACACCTTC.

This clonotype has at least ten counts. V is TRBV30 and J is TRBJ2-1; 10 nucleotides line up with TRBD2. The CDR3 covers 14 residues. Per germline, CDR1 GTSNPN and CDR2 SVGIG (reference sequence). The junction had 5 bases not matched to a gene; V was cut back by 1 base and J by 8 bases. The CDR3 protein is CAWSGAGGPDEQFF. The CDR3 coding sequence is TGTGCCTGGAGTGGAGCGGGAGGGCCAGATGAGCAGTTCTTC.

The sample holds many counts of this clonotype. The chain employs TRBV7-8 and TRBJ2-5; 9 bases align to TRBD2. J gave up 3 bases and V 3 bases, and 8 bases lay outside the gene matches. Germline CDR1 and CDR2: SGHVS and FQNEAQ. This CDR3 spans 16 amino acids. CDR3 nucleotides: TGTGCCAGCAGCTTTTCTTCGGCGGGGGGGGAAGAGACCCAGTACTTC. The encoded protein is CASSFSSAGGEETQYF.

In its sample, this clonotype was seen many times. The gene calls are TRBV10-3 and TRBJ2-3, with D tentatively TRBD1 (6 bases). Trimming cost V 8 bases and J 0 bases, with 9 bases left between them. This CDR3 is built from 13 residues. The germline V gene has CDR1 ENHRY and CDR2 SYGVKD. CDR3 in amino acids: CAILGQSTDTQYF. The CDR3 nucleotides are TGTGCCATCCTAGGACAGAGCACAGATACGCAGTATTTT.

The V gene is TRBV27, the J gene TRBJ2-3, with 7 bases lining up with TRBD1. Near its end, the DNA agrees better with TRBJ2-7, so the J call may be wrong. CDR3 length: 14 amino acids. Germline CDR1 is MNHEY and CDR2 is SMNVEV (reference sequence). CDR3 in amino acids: CASSSGTEYNEQYF. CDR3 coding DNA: TGTGCCAGCAGTTCAGGGACAGAGTACAATGAGCAGTACTTC.

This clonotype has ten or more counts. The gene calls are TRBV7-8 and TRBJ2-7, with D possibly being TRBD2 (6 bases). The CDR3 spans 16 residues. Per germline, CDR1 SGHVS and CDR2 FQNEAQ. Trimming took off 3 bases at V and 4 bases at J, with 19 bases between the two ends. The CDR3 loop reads CASSFQTGTSSYEQYF. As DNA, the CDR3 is TGTGCCAGCAGCTTTCAGACCGGGACTTCGTCTTACGAGCAGTACTTC.

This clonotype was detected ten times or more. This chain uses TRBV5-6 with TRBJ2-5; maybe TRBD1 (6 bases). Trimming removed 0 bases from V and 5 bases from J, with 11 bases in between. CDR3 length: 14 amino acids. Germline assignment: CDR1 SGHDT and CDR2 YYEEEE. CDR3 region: CASSLARGHETQYF. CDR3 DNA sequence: TGTGCCAGCAGCTTGGCCCGGGGACACGAGACCCAGTACTTC.

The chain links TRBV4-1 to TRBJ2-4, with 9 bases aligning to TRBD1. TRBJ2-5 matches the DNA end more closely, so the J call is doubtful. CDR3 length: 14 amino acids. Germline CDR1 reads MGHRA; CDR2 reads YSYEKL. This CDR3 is CASSSNRGLETQYF. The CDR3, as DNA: TGCGCCAGCAGCTCCAACAGGGGGCTAGAGACCCAGTACTTC.

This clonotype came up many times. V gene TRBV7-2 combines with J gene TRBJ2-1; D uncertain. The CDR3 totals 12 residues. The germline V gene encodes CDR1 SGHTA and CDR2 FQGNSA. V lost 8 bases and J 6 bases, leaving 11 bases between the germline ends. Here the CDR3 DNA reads TGTGCCAGCTCCTCCACCTTCAATGAGCAGTTCTTC. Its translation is CASSSTFNEQFF.

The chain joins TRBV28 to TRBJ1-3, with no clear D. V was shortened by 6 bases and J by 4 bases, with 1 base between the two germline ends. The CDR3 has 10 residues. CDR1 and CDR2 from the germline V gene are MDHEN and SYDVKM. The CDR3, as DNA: TGTGCCAGCAGAGGAAACACCATATATTTT. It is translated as CASRGNTIYF.

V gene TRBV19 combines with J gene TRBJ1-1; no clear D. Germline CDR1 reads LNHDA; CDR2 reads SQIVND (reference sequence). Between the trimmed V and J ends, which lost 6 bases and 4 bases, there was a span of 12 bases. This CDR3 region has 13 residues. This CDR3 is CASRWGAVTEAFF. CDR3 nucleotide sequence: TGTGCCAGTAGATGGGGAGCGGTCACTGAAGCTTTCTTT.

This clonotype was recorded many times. CDR3 in amino acids: CASSATRLASNEQFF. The CDR3 DNA reads TGTGCCAGCAGTGCAACCCGACTAGCTTCCAATGAGCAGTTCTTC. The chain uses TRBV6-2 or TRBV6-3 and TRBJ2-1; 7 positions match TRBD2. Germline V gene sequence: CDR1 MNHEY, CDR2 SVGEGT. This CDR3 is built from 15 residues. The V gene end was trimmed by 5 bases and the J gene end by 6 bases; junction bases not matched to a gene: 10.

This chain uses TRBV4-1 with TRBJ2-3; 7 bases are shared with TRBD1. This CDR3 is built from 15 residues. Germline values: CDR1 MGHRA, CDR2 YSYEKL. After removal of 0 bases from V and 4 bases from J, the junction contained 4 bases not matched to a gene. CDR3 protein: CASSQDNRGPDTQYF. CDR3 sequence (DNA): TGCGCCAGCAGCCAAGATAACAGGGGCCCAGATACGCAGTATTTT.

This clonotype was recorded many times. The DNA of the CDR3 is TGTGCCAGCTCCCTGAGGCGGATTCGATCCTACAATGAGCAGTTCTTC. Its protein product is CASSLRRIRSYNEQFF. This chain connects TRBV28 to TRBJ2-1; D is unclear. Germline values: CDR1 MDHEN, CDR2 SYDVKM. The CDR3 totals 16 residues. Trimming took 8 bases from V and 1 from J, leaving 18 bases between them. Based on the CDR3 plus reference TRBV28 and TRBJ2-1, the full variable domain is DVKVTQSSRYLVKRTGEKVFLECVQDMDHENMFWYRQDPGLGLRLIYFSYDVKMKEKGDIPEGYSVSREKKERFSLILESASTNQTSMYLCASSLRRIRSYNEQFFGPGTRLTVL.

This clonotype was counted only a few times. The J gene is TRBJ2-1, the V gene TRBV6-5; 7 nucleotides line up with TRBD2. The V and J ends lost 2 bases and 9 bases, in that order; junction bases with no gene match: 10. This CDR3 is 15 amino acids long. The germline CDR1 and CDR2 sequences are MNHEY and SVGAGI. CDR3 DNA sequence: TGTGCCAGCAGTTACCCACAGCGGGATAGGGTTGAGCAGTTCTTC. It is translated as CASSYPQRDRVEQFF.

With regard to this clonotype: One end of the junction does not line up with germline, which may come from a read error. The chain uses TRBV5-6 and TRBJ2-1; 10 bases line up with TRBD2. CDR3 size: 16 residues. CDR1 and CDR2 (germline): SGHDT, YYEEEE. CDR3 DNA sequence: TGTGCCAGCAGCTCCGGACTAGCGGAAATCTACAATGAGCGGTTCTTC. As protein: CASSSGLAEIYNERFF.

The CDR3 loop reads CSATKLGVLRSYGYTF. Here the CDR3 DNA reads TGCAGTGCTACCAAATTGGGGGTATTGAGGTCCTATGGCTACACCTTC. The chain uses TRBV20-1 and TRBJ1-2; D perhaps matches TRBD1 (5 bases). The CDR3 runs 16 residues. Germline V gene sequence: CDR1 DFQATT, CDR2 SNEGSKA (reference sequence). Trimming shortened V by 4 bases and J by 4 bases, and 22 bases separated the two germline ends.

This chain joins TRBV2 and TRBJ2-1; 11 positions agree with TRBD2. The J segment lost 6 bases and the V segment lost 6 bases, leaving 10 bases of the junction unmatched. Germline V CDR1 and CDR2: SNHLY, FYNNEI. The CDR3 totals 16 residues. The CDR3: CASRRTSGSWGNEQFF. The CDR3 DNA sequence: TGTGCCAGCAGGCGTACTAGCGGGAGTTGGGGCAATGAGCAGTTCTTC.